This record covers a single TCR beta chain. There is no known antigen for this receptor. No base quality values were provided; no much bigger clone lies one nucleotide off. The V end gives up 0 bases and the J end 7 bases, leaving 6 bases in the junction not matched to a gene. The germline V gene (reference sequence) yields DFQATT for CDR1 and SNEGSKA for CDR2. Its CDR3 holds 14 amino acids, cysteine through phenylalanine. The CDR3 DNA has 42 bases and is translated from base 1. This sample stems from a study of identical twins (dated by TCRdb to 2015 to 2016). Concerning the study at large: The study deep-sequenced TCR alpha and beta repertoires from monozygotic twins, unrelated adults of various ages and cord blood to test whether fetal clonotypes persist. To rule out contamination, the twin experiments were replicated at different times with different library preparation protocols. Here is what the overall study found, with its caveats: Invariant T cells such as MAIT and iNKT could partly confound zero-insertion analyses, although diverse VJ usage argued against such confounding for most clonotypes. Abundant cord blood beta clonotypes carried fewer insertions; young adult naive repertoires showed a weaker similar trend, while memory repertoires showed none. A weaker excess of twin sharing was found in beta out-of-frame sequences because the signal-to-noise ratio was lowered by fewer shared sequences. Because the same donors could not be followed over many years, the conclusions relied on cross-sectional statistical analysis. Out-of-frame TCR alpha sharing in monozygotic twins was systematically underestimated by recombination models, whereas sharing between unrelated individuals was in agreement with the recombination models. Compared with coincidental sharing between unrelated individuals, out-of-frame TCR alpha sequences shared between twins had an excess of sequences with low generation probability.

The method behind the library was 5' RACE. Instrument used: Illumina HiSeq 2000. A universal primer binding site was added through template switching, and the final cDNA carried a unique molecular identifier so that TCR cDNA molecules could be counted accurately. First-strand cDNA for TCR alpha and beta chains was synthesized from specific primers in the conserved constant-segment region. Each cDNA library was double barcoded, with a SMART-Mk sample barcode plus Illumina barcodes, to control for contamination. Two successive PCR steps introduced TruSeq adapter sequences along with Illumina sample barcodes. The TCR alpha and beta cDNA libraries were sequenced on the Illumina HiSeq platform using custom primers. In the source study's methods: MiGEC was used to process raw reads and extract unique molecular identifiers, and MiXCR was used to find CDR3 positions. Recombination models were inferred per individual with the repgenHMM and IGoR tools using an EM algorithm. The tcR package in R was used for shared clonotype analysis, with sharing normalized by the product of cloneset sizes. Out-of-frame nonproductive sequences were analyzed to study raw recombination free of thymic and clonal selection effects. TCRdb reprocessing: public reads trimmed at Q25 with fastp, clones called with MiXCR, in-frame beta chains kept. Rows are combined by CDR3 protein, so each entry shows the most common genes and DNA. TCRdb, rather than the study authors, made the V and J calls. The sample profile shows a few hundred thousand distinct CDR3 sequences; over 8.5% of them were found once. Together, the top ten hold roughly 3% of the sample.

All donors were healthy Caucasians. Three pairs of female monozygotic twins, all aged about 18 to 29 years, made up the twin cohort. Peripheral blood mononuclear cells were the source from which RNA for the TCR libraries was isolated. The same sample was also used in a study of yellow fever vaccine responses in identical twins. That second report states: The authors reported that the T cell response to vaccination in identical twins appeared partly convergent and partly personalized. In the study, vaccine-responding T cell clones were precisely tracked in identical twins.

This TCR derives from a woman under 30 in good health. Sequencing was carried out using PBMCs. The chain joins TRBV20-1 to TRBJ2-3, with 8 bases aligning to TRBD2. CDR3 loop: CSARDDQRGHTQYF. The DNA is TGCAGTGCTAGAGATGATCAGCGGGGGCATACGCAGTATTTT.